This T cell receptor (beta chain) was obtained from a study of a mutant IDH1 vaccine in newly diagnosed glioma. Across the study: Week 35 brought visit V12, which was followed by visit V13 at week 47. Study-level findings and limits: Among all patients, vaccine-induced immune responses occurred in approximately 93%.

Produced via immunoSEQ multiplex PCR; TCRdb's table is partial and in-frame only. The data show some 60,000 clones, less than 90% seen once. Documented time point: week 35, safety follow-up. The content of each vaccine dose was 300 ug of mutant IDH1 20-mer peptide, and topical imiquimod accompanied it. Worth noting for this clone: The antigen remains undetermined.

CDR1 and CDR2 from the germline V gene are MNHEY and SVGAGI. The ends were cut back, 5 bases at V and 0 bases at J, with 13 bases in the middle. The CDR3 is made up of 15 amino acids. The chain is built from TRBV6-5 and TRBJ1-2; D gene ambiguous. The sequence derives from a man aged 35-49 years with glioma. Sequencing used PBMCs, obtained from a glioma patient whose treatment included an IDH1 peptide vaccine. The CDR3 nucleotides read TGTGCCAGCAGTCCGATAGGACTGACTAACTATGGCTACACCTTC. As protein: CASSPIGLTNYGYTF.